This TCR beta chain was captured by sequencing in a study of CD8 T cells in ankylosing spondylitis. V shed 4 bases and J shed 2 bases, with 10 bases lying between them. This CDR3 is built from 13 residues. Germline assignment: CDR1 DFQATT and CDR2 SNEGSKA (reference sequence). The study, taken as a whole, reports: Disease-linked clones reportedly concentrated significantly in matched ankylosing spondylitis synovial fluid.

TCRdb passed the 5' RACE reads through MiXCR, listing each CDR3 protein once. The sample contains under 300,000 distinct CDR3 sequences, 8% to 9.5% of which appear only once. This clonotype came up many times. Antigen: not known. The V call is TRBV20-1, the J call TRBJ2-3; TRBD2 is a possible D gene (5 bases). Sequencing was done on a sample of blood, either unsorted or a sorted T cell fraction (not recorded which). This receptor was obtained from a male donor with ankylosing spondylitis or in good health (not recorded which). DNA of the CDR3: TGCAGTGCTAAGGAGCGGTACACAGATACGCAGTATTTT. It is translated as CSAKERYTDTQYF.